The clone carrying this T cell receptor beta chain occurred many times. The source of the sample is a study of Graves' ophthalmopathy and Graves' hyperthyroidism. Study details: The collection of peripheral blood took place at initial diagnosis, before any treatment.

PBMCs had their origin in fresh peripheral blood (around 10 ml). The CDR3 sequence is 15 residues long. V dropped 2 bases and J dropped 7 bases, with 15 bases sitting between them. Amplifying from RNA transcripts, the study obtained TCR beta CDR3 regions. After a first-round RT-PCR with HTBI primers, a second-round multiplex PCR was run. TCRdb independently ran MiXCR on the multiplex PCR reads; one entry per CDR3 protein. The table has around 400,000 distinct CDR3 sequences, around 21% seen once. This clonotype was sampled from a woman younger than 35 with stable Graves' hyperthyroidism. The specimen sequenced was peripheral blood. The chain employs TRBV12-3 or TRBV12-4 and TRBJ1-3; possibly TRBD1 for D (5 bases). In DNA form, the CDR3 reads TGTGCCAGCAGTTTATCGGGGCTCCAAGGGAACACCATATATTTT. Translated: CASSLSGLQGNTIYF.